The 5 T cell receptor beta chains presented below share a single source sample, sequenced in a study of T cell responses to AZD1222 COVID-19 vaccine (dated by TCRdb to the early 2020s). Read against the paper, the sample's time point label means: about 28 days (+/-7) after the second vaccine dose. The library was prepared using the immunoSEQ multiplex PCR assay. In TCRdb, the immuneACCESS table is reduced to in-frame sequences with V and J assigned. These tables do not hold every clone; where another copy was compared, an unresolved V gene accounts for under half, and the others remain unexplained. The sample has around 100,000 clones on record, around nine tenths of them singletons. 2.5% of the sample rests with the top ten. The material was peripheral blood, obtained 28 days after the second AZD1222 dose. The receptors derive from an adult who received the AZD1222 COVID-19 vaccine.

The gene calls are TRBV28 and TRBJ1-3; unclear D gene. Germline V gene sequence: CDR1 MDHEN, CDR2 SYDVKM. The V and J ends lost 4 bases and 5 bases respectively, with 12 bases between them. This CDR3 spans 14 amino acids. This chain's CDR3 is CASSYKGGRNTIYF. The CDR3, as DNA: TGTGCCAGCAGTTATAAGGGAGGGAGAAACACCATATATTTT.

The rearrangement uses TRBV5-1 and TRBJ2-3, with a possible D match to TRBD2 (5 bases). The CDR3 is 14 amino acids. V lost 1 base, J lost 5 bases, and 11 bases lay in between. Germline V gene lookup returns CDR1 SGHRS and CDR2 YFSETQ. The CDR3 spells CASSLRGRGDTQYF. CDR3 DNA: TGCGCCAGCAGCTTGCGTGGTCGGGGAGATACGCAGTATTTT.

This clone was detected only a few times. The rearrangement joins TRBV7-3 to TRBJ1-1; D may be TRBD1 (5 bases). Germline V gene lookup returns CDR1 SGHTA and CDR2 FQGTGA. V was cut by 5 bases and J by 1 base, with 11 bases left in between. This CDR3 comprises 14 residues. The CDR3 loop is CASSTGRANTEAFF. The CDR3 DNA follows: TGTGCCAGCAGCACAGGACGGGCGAACACTGAAGCTTTCTTT.

The CDR3 region has the DNA TGTGCCAGCAGCCAAGGGCAGGGCACCCTCAGGGGCTACACCTTC. It translates to CASSQGQGTLRGYTF. The genes are TRBV3-1 (or the pseudogene TRBV3-2) and TRBJ1-2; perhaps TRBD1 as D (5 bases). From germline, CDR1 is LGHDT and CDR2 YNNKEL (reference sequence). The CDR3 is 15 residues long. Trimming took off 1 base at V and 8 bases at J, with 17 bases between the two ends.

The chain recombines TRBV11-2 with TRBJ1-1; tentative D call: TRBD1 (5 bases). The CDR3 is made up of 16 amino acids. Trimming took off 5 bases at V and 5 bases at J, with 21 bases between the two ends. CDR1 is SGHAT and CDR2 is FQNNGV in the germline V gene. CDR3 DNA: TGTGCCAGCAGCCTCCGTGGGCAGGGTGATCGGACTGAAGCTTTCTTT. This codes for CASSLRGQGDRTEAFF.